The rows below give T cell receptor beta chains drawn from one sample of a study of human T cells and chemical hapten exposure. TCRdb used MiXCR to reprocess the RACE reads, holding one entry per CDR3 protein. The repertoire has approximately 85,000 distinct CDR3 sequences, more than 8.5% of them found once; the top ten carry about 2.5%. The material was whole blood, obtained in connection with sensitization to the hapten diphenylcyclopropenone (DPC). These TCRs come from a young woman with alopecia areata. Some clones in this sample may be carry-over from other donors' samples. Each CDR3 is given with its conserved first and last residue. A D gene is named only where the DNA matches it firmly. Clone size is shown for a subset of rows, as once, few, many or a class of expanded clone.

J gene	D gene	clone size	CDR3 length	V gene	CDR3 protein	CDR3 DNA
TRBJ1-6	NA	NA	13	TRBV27	CASSQQGRSPLHF	TGTGCCAGCAGCCAACAGGGCCGGTCACCCCTCCACTTT
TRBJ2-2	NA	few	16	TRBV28	CASSLQESLDTGELFF	TGTGCCAGCAGTTTGCAAGAATCCCTAGACACCGGGGAGCTGTTTTTT
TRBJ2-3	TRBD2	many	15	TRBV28	CASSPSSGRLDTQYF	TGTGCCAGCAGTCCCTCTAGCGGGAGATTGGATACGCAGTATTTT
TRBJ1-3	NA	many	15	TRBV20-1	CSARDPQSSGNTIYF	TGCAGTGCTAGAGATCCACAGAGCTCTGGAAACACCATATATTTT
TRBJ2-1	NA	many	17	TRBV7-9	CASSLDGPRGSYNEQFF	TGTGCCAGCAGCTTGGACGGCCCTAGGGGCTCCTACAATGAGCAGTTCTTC
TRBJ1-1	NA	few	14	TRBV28	CASSLPDRNTEAFF	TGTGCCAGCAGTTTACCCGATCGAAACACTGAAGCTTTCTTT
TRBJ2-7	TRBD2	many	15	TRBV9	CASSGGTSGSYEQYF	TGTGCCAGCAGCGGGGGGACTAGCGGCTCCTACGAGCAGTACTTC
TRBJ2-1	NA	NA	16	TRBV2	CASSEGETRGVSGQFF	TGTGCCAGCAGTGAGGGAGAGACTCGGGGCGTTTCGGGGCAGTTCTTC
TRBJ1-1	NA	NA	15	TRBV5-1	CASSLDSRKNTEAFF	TGCGCCAGCAGCTTGGACAGCAGGAAGAACACTGAAGCTTTCTTT
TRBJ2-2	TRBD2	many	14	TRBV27	CASSWQREIGELFF	TGTGCCAGCAGTTGGCAGCGGGAGATCGGGGAGCTGTTTTTT
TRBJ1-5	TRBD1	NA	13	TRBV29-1	CSAMTGGNQPQHF	TGCAGCGCGATGACAGGGGGCAATCAGCCCCAGCATTTT
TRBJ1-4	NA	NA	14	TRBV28	CASSPGQMEEKLFF	TGTGCCAGCAGTCCTGGACAGATGGAGGAAAAACTGTTTTTT
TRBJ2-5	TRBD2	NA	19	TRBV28	CASSPIPGLAGAAQETQYF	TGTGCCAGCAGTCCCATTCCGGGACTAGCGGGGGCCGCACAAGAGACCCAGTACTTC
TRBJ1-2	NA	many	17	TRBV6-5	CASSSRPPKQTFYGYTF	TGTGCCAGCAGTTCCCGACCACCTAAACAGACCTTCTATGGCTACACCTTC
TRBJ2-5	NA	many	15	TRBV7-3	CASSLSAGEGETQYF	TGTGCCAGCAGCTTATCAGCAGGGGAGGGAGAGACCCAGTACTTC
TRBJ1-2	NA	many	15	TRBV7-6	CASSPSLDGTYGYTF	TGTGCCAGCAGCCCAAGCTTGGACGGAACCTATGGCTACACCTTC
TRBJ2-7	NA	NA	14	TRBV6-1	CASTRDGRSYEQYF	TGTGCCAGCACCCGGGACGGACGTTCCTACGAGCAGTACTTC
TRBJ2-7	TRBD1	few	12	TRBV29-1	CSVTGGTYEQYF	TGCAGCGTGACAGGGGGCACCTACGAGCAGTACTTC
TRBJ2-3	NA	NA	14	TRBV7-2	CASSLVVSTDTQYF	TGTGCCAGCAGCTTAGTCGTTAGCACAGATACGCAGTATTTT
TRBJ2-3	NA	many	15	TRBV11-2	CASSSLVWGADTQYF	TGTGCCAGCAGCTCCCTGGTTTGGGGGGCAGATACGCAGTATTTT
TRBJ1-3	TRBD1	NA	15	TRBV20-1	CSARPSGTVGNTIYF	TGCAGTGCTAGACCCTCGGGGACAGTCGGAAACACCATATATTTT
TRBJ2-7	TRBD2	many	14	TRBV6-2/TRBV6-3	CASSRLAGAYEQYF	TGTGCCAGCAGCCGACTAGCGGGAGCCTACGAGCAGTACTTC
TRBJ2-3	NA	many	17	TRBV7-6	CASSLGLGVTSTDTQYF	TGTGCCAGCAGCTTAGGCCTGGGGGTAACTAGCACAGATACGCAGTATTTT
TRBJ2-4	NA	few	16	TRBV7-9	CASSLTGELAKNIQYF	TGTGCCAGCAGCCTAACGGGGGAGCTAGCCAAAAACATTCAGTACTTC
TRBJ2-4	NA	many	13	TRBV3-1	CASSQLEGNIQYF	TGTGCCAGCAGCCAACTGGAGGGAAACATTCAGTACTTC
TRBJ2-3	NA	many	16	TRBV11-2	CASSFRQLTSTDTQYF	TGTGCCAGCAGCTTCAGACAGTTAACTAGCACAGATACGCAGTATTTT
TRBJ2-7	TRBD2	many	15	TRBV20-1	CSARKTSGGFWEQYF	TGCAGTGCTAGAAAGACTAGCGGGGGGTTTTGGGAGCAGTACTTC